This is a list of T cell receptor beta chains from one sample in a study of shared clonotypes between healthy human individuals. Sequenced by immunoSEQ multiplex PCR; TCRdb stores in-frame clones only, minus some. The sample has 1,400,000 or so clones; about 98.5% are singletons. The sample comprised naive CD4+ T cells sorted from blood. These receptors came from a young man in good health. Each CDR3 is given with its conserved first and last residue. The D gene is left open where the match is weak. Clone size is stated in some rows and not others, as once, few, many or a class when expanded.

V: TRBV4-1; D: TRBD1; size: -; J: TRBJ1-1; CDR3: CASSQEGTGGISFF; DNA: TGCGCCAGCAGCCAAGAGGGGACAGGGGGCATTTCTTTCTTT
V: TRBV5-1; D: -; size: -; J: TRBJ1-2; CDR3: CASSLVGGQNGYTF; DNA: TGCGCCAGCAGCTTGGTTGGAGGTCAGAATGGCTACACCTTC
V: TRBV7-7; D: TRBD1; size: -; J: TRBJ1-4; CDR3: CASSVGTVNEKLFF; DNA: TGTGCTAGCAGCGTCGGGACAGTAAATGAAAAACTGTTTTTT
V: TRBV7-2; D: -; size: -; J: TRBJ1-2; CDR3: CASSLLINYGYTF; DNA: TGTGCCAGCAGCTTATTGATTAACTATGGCTACACCTTC
V: TRBV29-1; D: TRBD2; size: once; J: TRBJ2-4; CDR3: CSVGLAGVAKNIQYF; DNA: TGCAGCGTTGGCCTAGCGGGGGTAGCCAAAAACATTCAGTACTTC
V: TRBV7-2; D: -; size: -; J: TRBJ1-4; CDR3: CASSLSGEREKLFF; DNA: TGTGCCAGCAGCTTAAGCGGAGAGCGTGAAAAACTGTTTTTT
V: TRBV28; D: -; size: -; J: TRBJ1-1; CDR3: CASTPTGTEAFF; DNA: TGTGCCAGCACCCCAACGGGCACTGAAGCTTTCTTT
V: TRBV29-1; D: TRBD2; size: -; J: TRBJ2-1; CDR3: CSVVAGGNEQFF; DNA: TGCAGCGTTGTTGCGGGAGGGAATGAGCAGTTCTTC
V: TRBV9; D: -; size: -; J: TRBJ1-1; CDR3: CASSHRVNTEAFF; DNA: TGTGCCAGCAGCCACAGGGTCAACACTGAAGCTTTCTTT
V: TRBV11-2; D: -; size: -; J: TRBJ1-4; CDR3: CASSLAATNEKLFF; DNA: TGTGCCAGCAGCTTAGCCGCAACTAATGAAAAACTGTTTTTT
V: TRBV6-6; D: -; size: -; J: TRBJ2-2; CDR3: CASSYQLSAFGELFF; DNA: TGTGCCAGCAGTTATCAACTCTCCGCCTTCGGGGAGCTGTTTTTT
V: TRBV6-5; D: TRBD1; size: -; J: TRBJ2-7; CDR3: CASSYGQGSNEQYF; DNA: TGTGCCAGCAGTTACGGACAGGGAAGTAACGAGCAGTACTTC
V: TRBV19; D: TRBD1; size: -; J: TRBJ1-2; CDR3: CASKQPGQGDGYTF; DNA: TGTGCCAGTAAACAACCGGGACAGGGGGATGGCTACACCTTC